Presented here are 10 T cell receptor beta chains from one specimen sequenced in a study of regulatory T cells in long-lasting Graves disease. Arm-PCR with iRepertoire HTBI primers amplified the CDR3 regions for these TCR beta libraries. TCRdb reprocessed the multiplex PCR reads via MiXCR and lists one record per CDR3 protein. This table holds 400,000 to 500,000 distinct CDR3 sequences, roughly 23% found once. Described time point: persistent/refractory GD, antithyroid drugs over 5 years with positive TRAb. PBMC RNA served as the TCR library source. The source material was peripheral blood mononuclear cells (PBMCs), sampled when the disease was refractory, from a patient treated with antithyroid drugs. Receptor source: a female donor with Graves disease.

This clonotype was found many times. The CDR3 sequence is CASTDTLRGEQYF. The CDR3 coding sequence is TGTGCCAGCACTGACACGCTAAGGGGCGAGCAGTACTTC. The chain carries TRBV2 and TRBJ2-7; D possibly corresponds to TRBD1 (5 bases). The CDR3 runs to 13 residues. The V gene lost 7 bases and the J gene lost 6 bases, with 16 bases spanning the gap. Germline CDR1 SNHLY, CDR2 FYNNEI.

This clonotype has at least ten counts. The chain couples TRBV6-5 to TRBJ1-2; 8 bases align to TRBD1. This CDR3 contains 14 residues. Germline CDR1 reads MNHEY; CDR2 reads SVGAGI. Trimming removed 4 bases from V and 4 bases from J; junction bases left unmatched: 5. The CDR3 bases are TGTGCCAGCAGTTTGGACAGGGACGGCTATGGCTACACCTTC. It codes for CASSLDRDGYGYTF.

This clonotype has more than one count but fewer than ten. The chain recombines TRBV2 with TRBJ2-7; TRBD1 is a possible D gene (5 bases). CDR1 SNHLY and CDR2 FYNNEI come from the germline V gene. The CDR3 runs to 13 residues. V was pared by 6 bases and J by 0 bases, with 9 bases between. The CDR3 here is CASRYRSSYEQYF. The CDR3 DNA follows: TGTGCCAGCAGGTACAGGAGCTCCTACGAGCAGTACTTC.

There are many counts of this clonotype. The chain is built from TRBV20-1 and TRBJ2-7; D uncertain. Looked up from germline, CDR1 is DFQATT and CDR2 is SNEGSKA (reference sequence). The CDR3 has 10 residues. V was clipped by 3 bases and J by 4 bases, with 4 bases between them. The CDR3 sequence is CSASLYEQYF. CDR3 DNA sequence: TGCAGTGCTAGTTTGTACGAGCAGTACTTC.

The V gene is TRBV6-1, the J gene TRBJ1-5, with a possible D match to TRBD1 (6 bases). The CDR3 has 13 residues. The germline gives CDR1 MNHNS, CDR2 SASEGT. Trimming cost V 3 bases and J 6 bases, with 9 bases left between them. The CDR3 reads CASSETGGQPQHF. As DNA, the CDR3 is TGTGCCAGCAGTGAGACAGGTGGTCAGCCCCAGCATTTT.

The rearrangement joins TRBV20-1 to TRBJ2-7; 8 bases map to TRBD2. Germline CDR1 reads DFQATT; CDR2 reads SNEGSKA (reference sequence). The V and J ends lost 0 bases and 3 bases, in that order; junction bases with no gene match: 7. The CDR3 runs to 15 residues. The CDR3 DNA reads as TGCAGTGCTAGAGATCCAGCGGGGGATTACTACGAGCAGTACTTC. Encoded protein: CSARDPAGDYYEQYF.

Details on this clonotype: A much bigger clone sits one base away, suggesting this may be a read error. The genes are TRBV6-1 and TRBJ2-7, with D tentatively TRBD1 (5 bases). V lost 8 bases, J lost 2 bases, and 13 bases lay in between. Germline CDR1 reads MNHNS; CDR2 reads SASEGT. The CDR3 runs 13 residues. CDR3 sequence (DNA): TGTGCCAGCGGGCAGGGTTCTACCTACGAGCAGTACTTC. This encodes CASGQGSTYEQYF.

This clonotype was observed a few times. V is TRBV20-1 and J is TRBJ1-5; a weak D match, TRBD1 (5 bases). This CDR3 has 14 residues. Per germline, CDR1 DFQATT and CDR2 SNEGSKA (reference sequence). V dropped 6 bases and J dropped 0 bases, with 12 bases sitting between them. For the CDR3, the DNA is TGCAGTGCCCGCCCGGGACCTAGCAATCAGCCCCAGCATTTT. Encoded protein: CSARPGPSNQPQHF.

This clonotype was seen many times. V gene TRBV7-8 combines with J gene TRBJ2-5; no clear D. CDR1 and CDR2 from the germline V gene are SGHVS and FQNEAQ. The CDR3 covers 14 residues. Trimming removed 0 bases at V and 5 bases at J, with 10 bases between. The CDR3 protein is CASSLANFFETQYF. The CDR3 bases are TGTGCCAGCAGCTTAGCGAACTTTTTTGAGACCCAGTACTTC.

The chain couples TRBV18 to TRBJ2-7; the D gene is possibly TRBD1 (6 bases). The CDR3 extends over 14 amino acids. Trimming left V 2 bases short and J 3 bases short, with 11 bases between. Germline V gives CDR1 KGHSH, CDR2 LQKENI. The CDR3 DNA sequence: TGTGCCAGCTCACCAACTACAGGGAACTACGAGCAGTACTTC. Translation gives CASSPTTGNYEQYF.